One and the same sample provided the 13 T cell receptor beta chains below, sequenced in a study of blood T cell repertoires in COVID-19. Sequencing used immunoSEQ multiplex PCR; TCRdb keeps in-frame clones, though not all of them. The table has roughly 160,000 clones, more than 75% seen once. The sequencing input was peripheral blood. These receptor sequences come from a man aged 45-65 years who had recovered from COVID-19.

The chain joins TRBV28 to TRBJ1-2; 8 bases align to TRBD1. The CDR3 contains 16 residues. Germline lookup yields CDR1 MDHEN and CDR2 SYDVKM. The V gene end was trimmed by 5 bases and the J gene end by 4 bases; junction bases not matched to a gene: 12. The CDR3 protein is CASSPDRGKRAYGYTF. In DNA, the CDR3 is TGTGCCAGCAGTCCCGACAGGGGCAAGAGGGCCTATGGCTACACCTTC.

The CDR3 DNA reads as TGTGCCAGCAGCTTAGACAGGGGTAGTGAAAAACTGTTTTTT. Protein product: CASSLDRGSEKLFF. This sequence joins TRBV11-2 and TRBJ1-4, with D possibly TRBD1 on 6 matching bases. This CDR3 spans 14 amino acids. With 0 bases removed from V and 7 bases from J, the gap between germline ends came to 9 bases. The germline V gene has CDR1 SGHAT and CDR2 FQNNGV.

This clone was observed a single time. The chain carries TRBV9 and TRBJ1-1, with D unresolved. The V end lost 0 bases, the J end lost 0 bases, and 9 bases lay between the germline ends. The CDR3 spans 15 residues. Looked up from germline, CDR1 is SGDLS and CDR2 is YYNGEE. The CDR3 DNA sequence: TGTGCCAGCAGCGTAGGGGGAGACTTGAACACTGAAGCTTTCTTT. It translates to CASSVGGDLNTEAFF.

J is TRBJ1-4 and V is TRBV5-1; possibly TRBD1 for D (6 bases). V lost 5 bases to trimming and J lost 4 bases, with 18 bases between them. Germline values: CDR1 SGHRS, CDR2 YFSETQ. This CDR3 has 16 residues. This CDR3 reads CASRSRPGAFNEKLFF. The DNA for the CDR3 is TGCGCCAGCAGGTCCCGTCCAGGGGCCTTTAATGAAAAACTGTTTTTT.

The rearrangement links TRBV7-2 to TRBJ2-5; no reliable D call. Deletions cut 6 bases from V and 5 bases from J, with 13 bases between. The CDR3 contains 13 residues. Per germline, CDR1 SGHTA and CDR2 FQGNSA. The CDR3 sequence is CASRSPPSETQYF. The CDR3 DNA is TGTGCCAGCAGGTCCCCTCCGTCGGAGACCCAGTACTTC.

This clone was seen once. This chain uses TRBV28 with TRBJ2-7, with TRBD2 identical over 12 bases. The CDR3 is 17 residues long. Germline values: CDR1 MDHEN, CDR2 SYDVKM. The V gene end was trimmed by 3 bases and the J gene end by 6 bases; junction bases not matched to a gene: 12. The CDR3 region is CASSFGLAGGPVREQYF. The DNA of the CDR3 is TGTGCCAGCAGTTTTGGGCTAGCGGGAGGGCCGGTGCGCGAGCAGTACTTC.

This clone was counted a few times. V gene TRBV5-6 combines with J gene TRBJ1-1; D is perhaps TRBD1 (5 bases). This CDR3 region has 14 residues. The germline V and J ends were trimmed by 0 bases and 1 base, with 7 bases remaining between them. Germline assignment: CDR1 SGHDT and CDR2 YYEEEE. CDR3 amino acids: CASSLDRWNTEAFF. In nucleotides, the CDR3 is TGTGCCAGCAGCTTGGACAGGTGGAACACTGAAGCTTTCTTT.

CDR3 sequence: CASSLPNRPRSYEQYF. The CDR3 DNA reads TGTGCCAGCAGTTTGCCAAACAGGCCAAGGTCCTACGAGCAGTACTTC. V usage is TRBV6-2 or TRBV6-3 and J usage is TRBJ2-7; D is possibly TRBD1 (5 bases). With 4 bases removed from V and 1 base from J, the gap between germline ends came to 17 bases. CDR1 is MNHEY and CDR2 is SVGEGT in the germline V gene. The CDR3 covers 16 residues.

The CDR3 here is CASSALQGLRETQYF. The CDR3, as DNA: TGTGCCAGCAGTGCCTTACAGGGGCTCCGGGAGACCCAGTACTTC. The rearrangement links TRBV27 to TRBJ2-5; 7 bases map to TRBD1. The V gene's germline CDR1 is MNHEY and CDR2 SMNVEV (reference sequence). Germline trimming cut 5 bases from V and 5 bases from J; bases unmatched to any gene: 11. The CDR3 extends over 15 amino acids.

This chain links TRBV20-1 with TRBJ2-7; D unresolved. The V end lost 6 bases, the J end lost 3 bases, and 9 bases lay between the germline ends. The CDR3 is 11 residues long. CDR1 is DFQATT and CDR2 is SNEGSKA in the germline V gene (reference sequence). The chain's CDR3 is CSASAGYEQYF. The CDR3 nucleotides are TGCAGTGCAAGCGCTGGCTACGAGCAGTACTTC.

This clone was recorded only once. The V gene is TRBV11-2, the J gene TRBJ1-6, with 8 positions matching TRBD1. The CDR3 runs to 16 residues. Germline V gives CDR1 SGHAT, CDR2 FQNNGV. V dropped 5 bases and J dropped 9; count of bases not matched to a gene: 12. CDR3 DNA sequence: TGTGCCAGCAGCGGGATCGGGACAGGCGAATTTTCACCCCTCCACTTT. Protein: CASSGIGTGEFSPLHF.

The chain recombines TRBV15 with TRBJ1-2, with D possibly matching TRBD1 (6 bases). The CDR3 spans 13 residues. Trimming took 3 bases from V and 2 from J, leaving 7 bases between them. Germline V CDR1 and CDR2: LNHNV, YYDKDF (reference sequence). CDR3 coding DNA: TGTGCCACCAGCAGGGACAGAAACTATGGCTACACCTTC. It codes for CATSRDRNYGYTF.

The chain is built from TRBV3-1 (or the pseudogene TRBV3-2) and TRBJ2-7, with D unclear. The CDR3 is 13 residues long. The V end lost 1 base, the J end lost 0 bases, and 4 bases lay between the germline ends. Germline lookup yields CDR1 LGHDT and CDR2 YNNKEL (reference sequence). CDR3 amino acids: CASSQVSSYEQYF. CDR3 bases: TGTGCCAGCAGCCAAGTGAGCTCCTACGAGCAGTACTTC.